The 5 T cell receptor beta chains reported below all come from one sample, sequenced in a study of blood T cells in healthy people across ages. Alongside a J-beta primer mix, a sample-barcoded 5' primer served in a second PCR lasting roughly 7 to 11 cycles. TCRdb reprocessed the 5' RACE reads with MiXCR, giving one entry per CDR3 protein. The sample lists around 580,000 distinct CDR3 sequences, 45% to 55% occurring once. The sequenced material came from blood. These receptors originate from a man older than 75 in good health.

A note on this clonotype: This may be a read error, as it is one base from a much larger clone. The chain recombines TRBV6-5 with TRBJ1-1, with TRBD1 as a possible D gene (6 bases). The germline CDR1 and CDR2 sequences are MNHEY and SVGAGI. Trimming took off 0 bases at V and 10 bases at J, with 12 bases between the two ends. The CDR3 is 13 amino acids. The CDR3 DNA follows: TGTGCCAGCAGTTACTCCCGGGGGCCTGTAGCTTTCTTT. Residues: CASSYSRGPVAFF.

The chain is built from TRBV6-2 or TRBV6-3 and TRBJ2-1; no definite D call. From germline, CDR1 is MNHEY and CDR2 SVGEGT. Trimming left V 7 bases short and J 0 bases short, with 10 bases between. The CDR3 extends over 14 amino acids. The CDR3 loop reads CASTEPASYNEQFF. CDR3 sequence (DNA): TGTGCCAGCACCGAGCCGGCCTCCTACAATGAGCAGTTCTTC.

The chain uses TRBV6-2 or TRBV6-3 and TRBJ2-3; maybe TRBD2 (5 bases). This CDR3 region has 15 residues. Trimming took off 11 bases at V and 1 base at J, with 19 bases between the two ends. Looked up from germline, CDR1 is MNHEY and CDR2 is SVGEGT. The CDR3: CASRRSGAGTDTQYF. CDR3 coding DNA: TGTGCCTCGCGTCGGAGCGGTGCGGGCACAGATACGCAGTATTTT.

The chain is built from TRBV12-3 or TRBV12-4 and TRBJ2-1; 13 bases are shared with TRBD2. The CDR3 runs 19 residues. V was clipped by 3 bases and J by 2 bases; unmatched bases: 10. CDR3 amino acids: CASSFGLGLAGEAYNEQFF. CDR3 in DNA: TGTGCCAGCAGTTTTGGACTAGGACTAGCGGGAGAGGCCTACAATGAGCAGTTCTTC.

The genes are TRBV7-2 and TRBJ2-3, with a weak D call TRBD1 (6 bases). V gave up 6 bases and J gave up 2 bases, with 15 bases separating them. CDR1 and CDR2 from the germline V gene are SGHTA and FQGNSA. The CDR3 is 15 amino acids. Here the CDR3 DNA reads TGTGCCAGCAGATCACAGGGAGCTCCCACAGATACGCAGTATTTT. Protein sequence: CASRSQGAPTDTQYF. The whole variable domain, filled in from reference TRBV7-2 and TRBJ2-3, reads GAGVSQSPSNKVTEKGKDVELRCDPISGHTALYWYRQSLGQGLEFLIYFQGNSAPDKSGLPSDRFSAERTGGSVSTLTIQRTQQEDSAVYLCASRSQGAPTDTQYFGPGTRLTVL.